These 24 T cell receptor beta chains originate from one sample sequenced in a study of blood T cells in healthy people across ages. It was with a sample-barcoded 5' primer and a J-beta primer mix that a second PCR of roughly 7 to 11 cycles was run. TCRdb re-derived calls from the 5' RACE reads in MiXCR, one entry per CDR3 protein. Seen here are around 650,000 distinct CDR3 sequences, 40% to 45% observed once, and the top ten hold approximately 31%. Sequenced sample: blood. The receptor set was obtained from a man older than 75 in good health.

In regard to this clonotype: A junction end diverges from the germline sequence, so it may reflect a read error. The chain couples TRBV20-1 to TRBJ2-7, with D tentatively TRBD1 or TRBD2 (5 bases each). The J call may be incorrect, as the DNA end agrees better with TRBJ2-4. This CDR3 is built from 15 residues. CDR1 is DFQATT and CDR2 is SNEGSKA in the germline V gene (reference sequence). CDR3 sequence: CSVRDPQGVKSIQYF. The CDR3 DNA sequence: TGCAGTGTTAGGGATCCGCAGGGAGTTAAAAGCATTCAGTACTTC.

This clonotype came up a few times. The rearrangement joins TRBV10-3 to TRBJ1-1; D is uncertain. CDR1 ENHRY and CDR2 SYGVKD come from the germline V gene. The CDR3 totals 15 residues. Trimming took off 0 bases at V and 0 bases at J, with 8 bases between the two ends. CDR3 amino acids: CAISESGNMNTEAFF. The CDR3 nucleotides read TGTGCCATCAGTGAGTCGGGGAACATGAACACTGAAGCTTTCTTT.

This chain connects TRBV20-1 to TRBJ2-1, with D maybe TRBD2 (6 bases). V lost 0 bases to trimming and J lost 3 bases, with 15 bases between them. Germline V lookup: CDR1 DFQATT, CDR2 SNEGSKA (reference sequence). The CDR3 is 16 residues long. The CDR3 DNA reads TGCAGTGCTAGAGATTCGGGGACTCCGGGCTACAATGAGCAGTTCTTC. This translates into CSARDSGTPGYNEQFF.

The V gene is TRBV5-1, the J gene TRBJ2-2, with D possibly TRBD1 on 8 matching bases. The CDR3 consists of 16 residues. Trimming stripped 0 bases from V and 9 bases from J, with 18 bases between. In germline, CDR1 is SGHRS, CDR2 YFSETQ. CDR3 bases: TGCGCCAGCAGCTTGGCCCTCGGACAGGGAGGGCGGGAGCTGTTTTTT. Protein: CASSLALGQGGRELFF.

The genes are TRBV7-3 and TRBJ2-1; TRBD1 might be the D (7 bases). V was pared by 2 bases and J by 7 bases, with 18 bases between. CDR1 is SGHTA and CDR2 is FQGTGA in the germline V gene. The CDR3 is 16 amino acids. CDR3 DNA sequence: TGTGCCAGCAGCTTATACGAAGGGGGCGCGGGGAATGAGCAGTTCTTC. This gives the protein CASSLYEGGAGNEQFF.

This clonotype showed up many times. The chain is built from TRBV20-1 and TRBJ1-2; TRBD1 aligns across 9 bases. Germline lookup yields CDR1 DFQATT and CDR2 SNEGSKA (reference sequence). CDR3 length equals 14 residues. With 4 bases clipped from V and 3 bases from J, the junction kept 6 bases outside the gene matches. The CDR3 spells CSATRQGGDYGYTF. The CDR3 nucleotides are TGCAGTGCTACTAGACAGGGGGGAGACTATGGCTACACCTTC.

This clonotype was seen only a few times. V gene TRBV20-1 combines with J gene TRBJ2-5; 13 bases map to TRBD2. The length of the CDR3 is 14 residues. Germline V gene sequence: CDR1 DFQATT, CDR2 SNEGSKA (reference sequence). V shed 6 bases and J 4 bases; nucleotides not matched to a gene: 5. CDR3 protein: CSARTSGGGETQYF. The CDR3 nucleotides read TGCAGTGCCAGGACTAGCGGGGGAGGAGAGACCCAGTACTTC.

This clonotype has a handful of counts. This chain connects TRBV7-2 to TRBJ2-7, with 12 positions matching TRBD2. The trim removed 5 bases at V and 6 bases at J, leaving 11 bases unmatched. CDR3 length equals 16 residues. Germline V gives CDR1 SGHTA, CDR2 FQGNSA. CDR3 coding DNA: TGTGCCAGCAGCCCACCCGGACTAGCGGGAATTTCCGAGCAGTACTTC. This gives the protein CASSPPGLAGISEQYF. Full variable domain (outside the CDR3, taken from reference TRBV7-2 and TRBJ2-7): GAGVSQSPSNKVTEKGKDVELRCDPISGHTALYWYRQSLGQGLEFLIYFQGNSAPDKSGLPSDRFSAERTGGSVSTLTIQRTQQEDSAVYLCASSPPGLAGISEQYFGPGTRLTVT.

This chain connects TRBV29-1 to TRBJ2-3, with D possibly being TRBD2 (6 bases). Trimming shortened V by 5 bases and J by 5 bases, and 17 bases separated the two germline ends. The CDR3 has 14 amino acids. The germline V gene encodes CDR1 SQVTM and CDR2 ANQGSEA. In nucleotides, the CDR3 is TGCAGCGTTACAAGGGACGGAGGGAGAGATACGCAGTATTTT. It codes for CSVTRDGGRDTQYF.

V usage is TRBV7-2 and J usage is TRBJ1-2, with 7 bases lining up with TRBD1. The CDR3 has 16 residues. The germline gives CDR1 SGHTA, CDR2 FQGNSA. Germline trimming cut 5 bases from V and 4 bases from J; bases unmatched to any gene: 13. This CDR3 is CASSNTGAGGLYGYTF. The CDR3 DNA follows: TGTGCCAGCAGCAACACGGGCGCAGGGGGGCTCTATGGCTACACCTTC.

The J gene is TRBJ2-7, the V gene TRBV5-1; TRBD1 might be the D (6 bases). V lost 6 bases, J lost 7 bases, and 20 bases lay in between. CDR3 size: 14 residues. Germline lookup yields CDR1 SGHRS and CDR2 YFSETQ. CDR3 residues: CASTLPQGVDEQYF. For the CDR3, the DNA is TGCGCCAGCACCCTACCACAGGGTGTCGATGAGCAGTACTTC.

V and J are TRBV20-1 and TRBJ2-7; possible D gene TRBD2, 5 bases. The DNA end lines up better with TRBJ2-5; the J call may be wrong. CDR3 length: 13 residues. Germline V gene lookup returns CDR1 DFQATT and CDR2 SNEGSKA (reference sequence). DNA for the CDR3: TGCAGTGCCCTGAGTCGGGAAGCCGAGACCCAGTACTTC. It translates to CSALSREAETQYF.

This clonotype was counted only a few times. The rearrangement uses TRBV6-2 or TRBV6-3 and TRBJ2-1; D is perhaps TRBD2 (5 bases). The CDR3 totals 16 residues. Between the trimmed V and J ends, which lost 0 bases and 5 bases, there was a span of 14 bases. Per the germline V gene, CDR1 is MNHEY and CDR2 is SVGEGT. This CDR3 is CASSYSTGGQDNEQFF. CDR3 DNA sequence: TGTGCCAGCAGTTACTCGACCGGCGGGCAAGACAATGAGCAGTTCTTC.

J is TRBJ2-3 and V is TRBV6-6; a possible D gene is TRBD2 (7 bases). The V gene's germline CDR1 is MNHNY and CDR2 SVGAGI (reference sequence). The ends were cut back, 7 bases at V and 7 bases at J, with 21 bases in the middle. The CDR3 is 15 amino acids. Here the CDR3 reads CASNELGGGLNTQYF. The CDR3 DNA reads TGTGCCAGCAACGAGTTAGGGGGGGGCCTAAATACGCAGTATTTT.

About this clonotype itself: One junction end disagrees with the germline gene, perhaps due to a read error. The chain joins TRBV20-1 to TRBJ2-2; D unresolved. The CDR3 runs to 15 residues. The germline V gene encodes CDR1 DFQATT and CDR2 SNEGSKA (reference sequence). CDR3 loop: CSAPDRTANTEELFF. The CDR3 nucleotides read TGCAGTGCCCCAGACCGGACGGCGAACACCGAGGAGCTGTTTTTT.

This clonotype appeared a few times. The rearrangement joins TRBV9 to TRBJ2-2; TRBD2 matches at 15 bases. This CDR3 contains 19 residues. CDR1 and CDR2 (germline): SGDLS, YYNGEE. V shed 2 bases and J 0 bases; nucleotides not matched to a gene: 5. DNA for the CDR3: TGTGCCAGCAGCGTCCGGACTAGCGGGGGGGAAGCGAACACCGGGGAGCTGTTTTTT. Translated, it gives CASSVRTSGGEANTGELFF.

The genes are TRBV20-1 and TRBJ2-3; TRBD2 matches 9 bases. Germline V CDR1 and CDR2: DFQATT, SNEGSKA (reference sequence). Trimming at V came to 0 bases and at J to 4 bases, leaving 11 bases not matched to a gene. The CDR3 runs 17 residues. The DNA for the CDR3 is TGCAGTGCTAGAGATAGCGGTCCTAGCGGGGTTTCAGATACGCAGTATTTT. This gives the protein CSARDSGPSGVSDTQYF.

The CDR3 coding sequence is TGTGCCAGCAGCACCGGGGCTAGGGGTGGTTGGTATTTT. Translation: CASSTGARGGWYF. The chain uses TRBV7-8 and TRBJ2-3; D might be TRBD1 or TRBD2, each matching 5 bases. Per germline, CDR1 SGHVS and CDR2 FQNEAQ. The CDR3 contains 13 residues. Trimming took 5 bases from V and 14 from J, leaving 20 bases between them.

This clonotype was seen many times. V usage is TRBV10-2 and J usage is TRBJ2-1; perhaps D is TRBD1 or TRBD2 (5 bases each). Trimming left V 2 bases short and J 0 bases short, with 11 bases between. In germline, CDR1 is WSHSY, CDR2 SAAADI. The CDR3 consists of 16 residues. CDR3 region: CASSEIGTISYNEQFF. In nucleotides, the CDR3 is TGCGCCAGCAGTGAGATAGGGACCATCTCCTACAATGAGCAGTTCTTC.

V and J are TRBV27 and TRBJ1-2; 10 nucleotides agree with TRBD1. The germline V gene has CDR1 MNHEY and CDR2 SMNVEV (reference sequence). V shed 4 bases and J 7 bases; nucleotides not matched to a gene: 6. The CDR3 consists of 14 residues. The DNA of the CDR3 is TGTGCCAGCAGTTCCGGACAGGGGGTCCTTGGCTACACCTTC. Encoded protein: CASSSGQGVLGYTF.

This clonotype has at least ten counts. In nucleotides, the CDR3 is TGCGCCAGCAGCTTTGGGACAGGCCCTACCTACGAGCAGTACTTC. Residues: CASSFGTGPTYEQYF. The rearrangement joins TRBV5-1 to TRBJ2-7; 8 nucleotides align to TRBD1. Unmatched junction bases numbered 6, after V lost 2 bases and J lost 2 bases. Germline lookup yields CDR1 SGHRS and CDR2 YFSETQ. CDR3 length: 15 residues. Complete variable domain (other parts from reference TRBV5-1 and TRBJ2-7): KAGVTQTPRYLIKTRGQQVTLSCSPISGHRSVSWYQQTPGQGLQFLFEYFSETQRNKGNFPGRFSGRQFSNSRSEMNVSTLELGDSALYLCASSFGTGPTYEQYFGPGTRLTVT.

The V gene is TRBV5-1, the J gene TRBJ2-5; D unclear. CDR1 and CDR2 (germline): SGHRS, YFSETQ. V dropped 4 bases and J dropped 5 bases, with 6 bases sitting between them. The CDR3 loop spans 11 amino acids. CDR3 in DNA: TGCGCCAGCAGCATTACGGAGACCCAGTACTTC. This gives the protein CASSITETQYF.

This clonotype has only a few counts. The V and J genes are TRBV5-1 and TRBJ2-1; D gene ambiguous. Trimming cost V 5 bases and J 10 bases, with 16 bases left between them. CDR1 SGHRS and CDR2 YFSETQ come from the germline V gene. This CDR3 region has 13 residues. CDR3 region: CASSESLNGEQFF. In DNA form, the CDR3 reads TGCGCCAGCAGTGAGAGTTTGAATGGGGAGCAGTTCTTC.

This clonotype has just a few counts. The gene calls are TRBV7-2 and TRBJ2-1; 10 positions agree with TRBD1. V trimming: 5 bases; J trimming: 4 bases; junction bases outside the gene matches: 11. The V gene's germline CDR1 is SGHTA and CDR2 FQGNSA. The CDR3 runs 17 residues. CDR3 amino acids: CASSQLSWGQGYNEQFF. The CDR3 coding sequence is TGTGCCAGCAGCCAGCTCTCGTGGGGACAGGGGTACAATGAGCAGTTCTTC. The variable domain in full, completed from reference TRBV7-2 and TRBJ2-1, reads GAGVSQSPSNKVTEKGKDVELRCDPISGHTALYWYRQSLGQGLEFLIYFQGNSAPDKSGLPSDRFSAERTGGSVSTLTIQRTQQEDSAVYLCASSQLSWGQGYNEQFFGPGTRLTVL.